These 5 T cell receptor beta chains share one sample of origin, sequenced in a study of blood T cell repertoires in COVID-19. Sequencing used immunoSEQ multiplex PCR; TCRdb keeps in-frame clones, though not all of them. In the table there are about 140,000 clones, about 80% of which are singletons. Sequencing input: PBMCs or T cells enriched from blood (not recorded which). These receptors originate from a woman aged 18-35 years who had been exposed to COVID-19.

CDR3 protein: CASSFMRGLERTGNTIYF. The CDR3 DNA reads TGTGCCAGCAGTTTTATGAGAGGACTCGAGAGGACTGGAAACACCATATATTTT. The chain couples TRBV28 to TRBJ1-3; D uncertain. Germline lookup yields CDR1 MDHEN and CDR2 SYDVKM. Trimming removed 3 bases from V and 2 bases from J, with 20 bases in between. The CDR3 extends over 18 amino acids.

This chain connects TRBV13 to TRBJ2-7; possibly TRBD1 for D (6 bases). Trimming removed 5 bases from V and 7 bases from J, with 18 bases in between. This CDR3 has 14 amino acids. Germline lookup yields CDR1 PRHDT and CDR2 FYEKMQ (reference sequence). The CDR3 nucleotides are TGTGCCAGCAGCCGCCCAGGGGTGCCTTGGGAGCAGTACTTC. This codes for CASSRPGVPWEQYF.

The chain uses TRBV7-9 and TRBJ1-2; 7 bases line up with TRBD1. This CDR3 comprises 13 residues. Trimming took 5 bases from V and 3 from J; bases not matched to a gene: 3. Germline V gene data show CDR1 as SEHNR and CDR2 as FQNEAQ (reference sequence). The CDR3 sequence is CASSPGQHYGYTF. Written as DNA, the CDR3 is TGTGCCAGCAGCCCGGGACAGCACTATGGCTACACCTTC.

This rearrangement joins TRBV23-1 to TRBJ2-7; D remains unclear. TRBV23-1 is reported as an ORF; its role is uncertain. The CDR3 totals 12 residues. Trimming stripped 7 bases from V and 4 bases from J, with 11 bases between. The CDR3 nucleotides read TGCGCCAGCAATAGACACCGATACGAGCAGTACTTC. Protein sequence: CASNRHRYEQYF.

V usage is TRBV7-9 and J usage is TRBJ2-7; weak D call: TRBD1 (6 bases). The V end was cut by 4 bases, the J end by 4 bases, with 11 bases between. The CDR3 covers 13 residues. Germline loops: CDR1 SEHNR, CDR2 FQNEAQ (reference sequence). This CDR3 reads CASSYRTDYEQYF. CDR3 nucleotide sequence: TGTGCCAGCAGCTATCGGACAGATTACGAGCAGTACTTC.